The present T cell receptor beta chain was sequenced within a study of cytomegalovirus exposure and HLA in healthy donors. It was with 60 Vbeta and 13 Jbeta primers that the PCR ran. Using immunoSEQ multiplex PCR, the repertoire was profiled, and TCRdb retains in-frame clones only, with some absent. The data hold 120,000 to 150,000 clones, with 73% observed a single time. CDR1 is SEHNR, CDR2 FQNEAQ, per germline (reference sequence). The V gene lost 5 bases and the J gene lost 7 bases, with 21 bases spanning the gap. This CDR3 spans 16 amino acids. Everyone who donated was a healthy bone marrow donor.

V is TRBV7-9 and J is TRBJ2-1, with D tentatively TRBD2 (6 bases). This clonotype was obtained from a woman aged 18-30 years in good health and CMV-seronegative. Sequencing was performed on PBMCs. This CDR3 is CASSRVSGLLGNEQFF. The CDR3 nucleotides read TGTGCCAGCAGCCGGGTTAGCGGTTTACTTGGGAATGAGCAGTTCTTC.